What follows describes a single T cell receptor beta chain. Clones were read by immunoSEQ multiplex PCR, and TCRdb kept only the in-frame ones, dropping some. This sample has about 150,000 clones; 89% occur once, and the top ten carry about 4.9%. The data were obtained in a study of control samples from healthy donors and cancer patients. The V gene lost 4 bases and the J gene lost 4 bases, with 14 bases spanning the gap. The CDR3 consists of 14 residues. Germline values: CDR1 SGDLS, CDR2 YYNGEE. This sequence originates from a man aged 25-45 years in good health. The chain couples TRBV9 to TRBJ1-1; D not certain. Sequenced: blood. As DNA, the CDR3 is TGTGCCAGCAGCCCGGGGTGGTTGAGCACTGAAGCTTTCTTT. It yields the protein CASSPGWLSTEAFF. Supplemented by reference TRBV9 and TRBJ1-1, the full variable domain reads DSGVTQTPKHLITATGQRVTLRCSPRSGDLSVYWYQQSLDQGLQFLIQYYNGEERAKGNILERFSAQQFPDLHSELNLSSLELGDSALYFCASSPGWLSTEAFFGQGTRLTVV.